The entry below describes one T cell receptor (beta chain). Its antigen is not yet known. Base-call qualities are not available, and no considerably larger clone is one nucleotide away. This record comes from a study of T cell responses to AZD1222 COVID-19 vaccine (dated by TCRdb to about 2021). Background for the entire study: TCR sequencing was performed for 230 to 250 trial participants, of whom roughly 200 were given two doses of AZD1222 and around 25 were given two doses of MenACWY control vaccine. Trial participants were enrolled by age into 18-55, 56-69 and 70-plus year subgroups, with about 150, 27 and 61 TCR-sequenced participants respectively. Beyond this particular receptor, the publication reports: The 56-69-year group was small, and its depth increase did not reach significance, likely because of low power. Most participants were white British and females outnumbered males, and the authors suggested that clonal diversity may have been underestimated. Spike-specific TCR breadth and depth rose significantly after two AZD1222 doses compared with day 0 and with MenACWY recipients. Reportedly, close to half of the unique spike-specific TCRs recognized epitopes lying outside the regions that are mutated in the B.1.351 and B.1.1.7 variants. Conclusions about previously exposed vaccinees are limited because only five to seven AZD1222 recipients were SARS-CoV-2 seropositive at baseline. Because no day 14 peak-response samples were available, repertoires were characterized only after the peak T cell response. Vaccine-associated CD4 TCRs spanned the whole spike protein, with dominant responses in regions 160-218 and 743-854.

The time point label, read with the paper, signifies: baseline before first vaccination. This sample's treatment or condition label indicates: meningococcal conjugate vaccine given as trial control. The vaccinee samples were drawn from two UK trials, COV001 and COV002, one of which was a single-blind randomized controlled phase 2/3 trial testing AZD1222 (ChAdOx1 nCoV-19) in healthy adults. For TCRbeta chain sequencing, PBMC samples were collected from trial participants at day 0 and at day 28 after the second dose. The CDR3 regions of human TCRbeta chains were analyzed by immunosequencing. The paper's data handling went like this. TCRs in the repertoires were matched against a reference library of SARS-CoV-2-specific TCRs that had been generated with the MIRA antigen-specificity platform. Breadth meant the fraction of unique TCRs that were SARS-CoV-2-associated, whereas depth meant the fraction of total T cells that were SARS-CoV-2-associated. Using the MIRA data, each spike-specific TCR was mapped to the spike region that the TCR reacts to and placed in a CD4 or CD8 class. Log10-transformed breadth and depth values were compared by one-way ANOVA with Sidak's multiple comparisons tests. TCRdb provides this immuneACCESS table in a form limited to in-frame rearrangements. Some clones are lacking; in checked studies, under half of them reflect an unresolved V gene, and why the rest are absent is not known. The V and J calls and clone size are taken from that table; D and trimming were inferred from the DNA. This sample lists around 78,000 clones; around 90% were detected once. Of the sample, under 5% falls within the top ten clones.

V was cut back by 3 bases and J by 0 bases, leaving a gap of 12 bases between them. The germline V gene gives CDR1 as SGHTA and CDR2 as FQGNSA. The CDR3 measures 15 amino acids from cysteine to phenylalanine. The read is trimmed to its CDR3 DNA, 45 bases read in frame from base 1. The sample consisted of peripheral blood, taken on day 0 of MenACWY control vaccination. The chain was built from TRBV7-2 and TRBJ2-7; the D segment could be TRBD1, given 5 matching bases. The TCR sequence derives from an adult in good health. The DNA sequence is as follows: TGTGCCAGCAGCTTCCTAGGGGAACCCTCCTACGAGCAGTACTTC. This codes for CASSFLGEPSYEQYF.